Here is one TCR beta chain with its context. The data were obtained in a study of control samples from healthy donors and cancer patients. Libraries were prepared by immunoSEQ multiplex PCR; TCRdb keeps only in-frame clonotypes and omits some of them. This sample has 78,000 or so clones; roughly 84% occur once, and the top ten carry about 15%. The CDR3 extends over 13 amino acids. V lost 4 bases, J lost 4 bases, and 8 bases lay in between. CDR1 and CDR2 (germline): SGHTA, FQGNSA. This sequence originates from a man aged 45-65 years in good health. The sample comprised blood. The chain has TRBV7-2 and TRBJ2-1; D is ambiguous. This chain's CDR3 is CASSSITYNEQFF. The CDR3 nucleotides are TGTGCCAGCAGCTCGATCACATACAATGAGCAGTTCTTC.